The 5 T cell receptor beta chains reported below all come from one sample, sequenced in a study of identical twins. Each CDR3 protein is one row after TCRdb ran MiXCR on the 5' RACE reads. In the table there are about 520,000 distinct CDR3 sequences, 22% of which are singletons. The sample was also linked to a second study, of T cells expressing NK-cell markers.

Sequencing used CD4+ T cells sorted from blood. The receptors derive from a woman between 18 and 30 years old in good health.

This clonotype occurred a few times. The J gene is TRBJ2-7, the V gene TRBV10-3; TRBD1 agrees at 7 bases. V lost 10 bases, J lost 4 bases, and 7 bases stayed unmatched. Germline V CDR1 and CDR2: ENHRY, SYGVKD. This CDR3 is built from 12 residues. CDR3 loop: CATRDSHYEQYF. CDR3 nucleotides: TGTGCCACAAGGGACAGCCATTACGAGCAGTACTTC.

The genes are TRBV20-1 and TRBJ1-1; tentative D call: TRBD1 (5 bases). This CDR3 has 14 amino acids. The ends were cut back, 3 bases at V and 5 bases at J, with 16 bases in the middle. Germline CDR1 and CDR2: DFQATT and SNEGSKA (reference sequence). The CDR3 region is CSASRRGEGTEAFF. The DNA for the CDR3 is TGCAGTGCTAGTCGACGGGGGGAGGGGACTGAAGCTTTCTTT.

The chain joins TRBV20-1 to TRBJ2-7, with D possibly matching TRBD1 (6 bases). Germline CDR1 reads DFQATT; CDR2 reads SNEGSKA (reference sequence). This CDR3 is built from 15 residues. The V end was cut by 5 bases, the J end by 0 bases, with 17 bases between. The CDR3 region has the DNA TGCAGTGCTCTGAGTGGGGACAATCTCTCCTACGAGCAGTACTTC. It is translated as CSALSGDNLSYEQYF.

The chain couples TRBV6-5 to TRBJ2-1; tentative D call: TRBD1 (5 bases). This CDR3 comprises 15 residues. The V end was cut by 3 bases, the J end by 6 bases, with 15 bases between. Germline values: CDR1 MNHEY, CDR2 SVGAGI. CDR3 in amino acids: CASSYYPGRGNEQFF. CDR3 DNA: TGTGCCAGCAGTTATTACCCAGGGCGAGGCAATGAGCAGTTCTTC.

This clonotype occurred a few times. V gene TRBV20-1 combines with J gene TRBJ1-2, with D unresolved. Germline V gene lookup returns CDR1 DFQATT and CDR2 SNEGSKA (reference sequence). This CDR3 is built from 9 residues. V was shortened by 7 bases and J by 7 bases, with 7 bases between the two germline ends. The CDR3 nucleotides are TGCAGTGTCCCCTTTGGCTACACCTTC. It yields the protein CSVPFGYTF.